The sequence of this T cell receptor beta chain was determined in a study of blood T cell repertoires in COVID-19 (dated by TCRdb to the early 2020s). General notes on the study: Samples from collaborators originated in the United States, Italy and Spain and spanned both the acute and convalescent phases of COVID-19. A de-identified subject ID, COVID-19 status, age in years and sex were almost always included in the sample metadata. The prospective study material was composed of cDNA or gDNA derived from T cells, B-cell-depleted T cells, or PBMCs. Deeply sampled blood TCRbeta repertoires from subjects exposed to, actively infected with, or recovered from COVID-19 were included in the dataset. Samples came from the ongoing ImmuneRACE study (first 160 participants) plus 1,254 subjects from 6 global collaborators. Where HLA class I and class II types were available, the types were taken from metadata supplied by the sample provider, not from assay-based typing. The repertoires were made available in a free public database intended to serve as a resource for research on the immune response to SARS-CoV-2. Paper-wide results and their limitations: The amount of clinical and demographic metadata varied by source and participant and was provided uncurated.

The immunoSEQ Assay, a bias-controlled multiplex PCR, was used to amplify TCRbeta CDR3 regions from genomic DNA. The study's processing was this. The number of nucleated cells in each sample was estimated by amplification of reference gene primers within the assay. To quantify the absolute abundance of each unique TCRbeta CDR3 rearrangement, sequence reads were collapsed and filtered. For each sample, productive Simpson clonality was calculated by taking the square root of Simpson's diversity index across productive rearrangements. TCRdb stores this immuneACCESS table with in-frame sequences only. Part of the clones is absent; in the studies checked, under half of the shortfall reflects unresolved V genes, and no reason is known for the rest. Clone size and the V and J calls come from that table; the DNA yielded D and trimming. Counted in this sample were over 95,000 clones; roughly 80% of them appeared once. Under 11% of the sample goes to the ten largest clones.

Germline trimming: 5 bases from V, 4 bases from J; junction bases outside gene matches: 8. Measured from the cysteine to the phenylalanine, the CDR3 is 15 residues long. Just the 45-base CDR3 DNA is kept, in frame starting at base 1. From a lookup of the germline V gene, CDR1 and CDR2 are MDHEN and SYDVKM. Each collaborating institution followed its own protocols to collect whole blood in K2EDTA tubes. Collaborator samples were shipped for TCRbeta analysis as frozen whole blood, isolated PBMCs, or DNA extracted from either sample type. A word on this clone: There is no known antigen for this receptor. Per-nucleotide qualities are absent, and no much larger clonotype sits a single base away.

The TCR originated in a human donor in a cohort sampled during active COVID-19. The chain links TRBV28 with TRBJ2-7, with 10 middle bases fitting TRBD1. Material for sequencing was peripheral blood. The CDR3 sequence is CASSRRQGALYEQYF. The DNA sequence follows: TGTGCCAGCAGTCGCCGACAGGGGGCTTTATACGAGCAGTACTTC.